The sample holds one count of the clone carrying this T cell receptor (beta chain). Its target is not known. Produced via immunoSEQ multiplex PCR; TCRdb's table is partial and in-frame only. Of roughly 200,000 clones listed, roughly nine tenths are singletons. The data were taken from a study of T cell responses to AZD1222 COVID-19 vaccine. The study, taken as a whole, reports: There were mostly white British donors and more females than males, and clonal diversity was possibly underestimated. Spike-specific TCR breadth and depth went up after people got two AZD1222 doses.

The CDR3 length is 15 residues. The ends were cut back, 4 bases at V and 4 bases at J, with 16 bases in the middle. Germline V gene data show CDR1 as MNHEY and CDR2 as SMNVEV (reference sequence). This chain links TRBV27 with TRBJ1-2; D unresolved. This clonotype was sampled from an adult who received the AZD1222 COVID-19 vaccine. Specimen: peripheral blood, collected 28 days after the second AZD1222 dose. The CDR3 DNA reads TGTGCCAGCAGTTCCCGGGGAAGGCAGCTCTATGGCTACACCTTC. As protein: CASSSRGRQLYGYTF.